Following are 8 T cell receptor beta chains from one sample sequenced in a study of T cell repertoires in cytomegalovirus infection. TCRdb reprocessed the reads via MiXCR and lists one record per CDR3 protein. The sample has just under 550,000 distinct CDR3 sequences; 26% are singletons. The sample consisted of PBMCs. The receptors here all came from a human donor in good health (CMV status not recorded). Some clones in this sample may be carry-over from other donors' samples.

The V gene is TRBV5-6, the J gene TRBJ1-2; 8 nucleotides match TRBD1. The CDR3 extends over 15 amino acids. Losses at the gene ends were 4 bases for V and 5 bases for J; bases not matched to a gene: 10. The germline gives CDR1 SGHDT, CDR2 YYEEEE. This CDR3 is CASSIAGQASYGYTF. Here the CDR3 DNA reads TGTGCCAGCAGCATAGCGGGACAGGCTTCGTATGGCTACACCTTC.

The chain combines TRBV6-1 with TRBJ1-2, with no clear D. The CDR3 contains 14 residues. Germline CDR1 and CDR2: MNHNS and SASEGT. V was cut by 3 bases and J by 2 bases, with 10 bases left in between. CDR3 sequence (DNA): TGTGCCAGCAGTGAGATGACACCCAACTATGGCTACACCTTC. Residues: CASSEMTPNYGYTF.

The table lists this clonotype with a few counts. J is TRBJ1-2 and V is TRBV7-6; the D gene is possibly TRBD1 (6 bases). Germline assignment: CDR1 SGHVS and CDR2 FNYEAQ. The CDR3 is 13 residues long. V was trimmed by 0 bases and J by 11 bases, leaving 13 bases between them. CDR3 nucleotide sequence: TGTGCCAGCAGCTTAGCCTTAGGGGGGAAGTACACCTTC. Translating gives CASSLALGGKYTF.

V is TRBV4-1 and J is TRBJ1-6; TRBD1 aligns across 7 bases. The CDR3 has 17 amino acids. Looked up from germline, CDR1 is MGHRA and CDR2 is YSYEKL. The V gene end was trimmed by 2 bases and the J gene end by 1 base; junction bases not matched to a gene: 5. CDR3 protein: CASSQSPGGSYNSPLHF. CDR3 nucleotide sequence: TGCGCCAGCAGCCAATCTCCAGGGGGGTCCTATAATTCACCCCTCCACTTT.

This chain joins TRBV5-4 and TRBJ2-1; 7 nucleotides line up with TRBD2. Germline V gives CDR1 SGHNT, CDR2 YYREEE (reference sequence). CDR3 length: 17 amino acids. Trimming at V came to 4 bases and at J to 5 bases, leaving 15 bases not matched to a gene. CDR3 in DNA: TGTGCCAGCAGCATACCTCAGGGTAGCGGGCCTAACAATGAGCAGTTCTTC. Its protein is CASSIPQGSGPNNEQFF.

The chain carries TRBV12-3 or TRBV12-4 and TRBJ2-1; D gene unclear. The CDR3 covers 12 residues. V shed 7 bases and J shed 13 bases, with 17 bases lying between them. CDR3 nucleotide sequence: TGTGCCAGCACCCCAGACGTGGGCCCCCAGTTCTTC. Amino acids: CASTPDVGPQFF.

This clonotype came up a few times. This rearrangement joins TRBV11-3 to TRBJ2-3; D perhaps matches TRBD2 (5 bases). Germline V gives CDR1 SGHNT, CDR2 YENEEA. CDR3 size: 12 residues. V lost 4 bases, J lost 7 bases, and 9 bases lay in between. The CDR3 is CASSSADYTQYF. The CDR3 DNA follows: TGTGCCAGCAGCTCAGCGGATTATACGCAGTATTTT.

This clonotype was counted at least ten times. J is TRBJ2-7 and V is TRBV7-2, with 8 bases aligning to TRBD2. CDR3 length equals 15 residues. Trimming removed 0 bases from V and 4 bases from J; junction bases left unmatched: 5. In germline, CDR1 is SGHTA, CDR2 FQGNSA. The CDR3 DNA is TGTGCCAGCAGCTTAGCGAGCGGGAGTCTGTACGAGCAGTACTTC. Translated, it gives CASSLASGSLYEQYF. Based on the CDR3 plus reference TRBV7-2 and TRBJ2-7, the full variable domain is GAGVSQSPSNKVTEKGKDVELRCDPISGHTALYWYRQSLGQGLEFLIYFQGNSAPDKSGLPSDRFSAERTGGSVSTLTIQRTQQEDSAVYLCASSLASGSLYEQYFGPGTRLTVT.